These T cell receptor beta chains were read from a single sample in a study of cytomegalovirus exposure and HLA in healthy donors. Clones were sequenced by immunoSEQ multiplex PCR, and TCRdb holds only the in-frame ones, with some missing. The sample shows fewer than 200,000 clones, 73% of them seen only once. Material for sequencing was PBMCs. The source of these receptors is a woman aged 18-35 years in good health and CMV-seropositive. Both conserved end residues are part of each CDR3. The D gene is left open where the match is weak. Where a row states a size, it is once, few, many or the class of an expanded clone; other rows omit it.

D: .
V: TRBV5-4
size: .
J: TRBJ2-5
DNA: TGTGCCAGCAGCCCGGGTAGTGAGGCCGCGGAGACCCAGTACTTC
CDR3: CASSPGSEAAETQYF

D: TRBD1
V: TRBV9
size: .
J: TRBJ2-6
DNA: TGTGCCAGCAGCCTACGGGACAGGGGGTCTGGGGCCAACGTCCTGACTTTC
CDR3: CASSLRDRGSGANVLTF

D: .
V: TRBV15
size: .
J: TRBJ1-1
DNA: TGTGCCACCAGCGGGGGCGGCGGACCTGAGAACACTGAAGCTTTCTTT
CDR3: CATSGGGGPENTEAFF

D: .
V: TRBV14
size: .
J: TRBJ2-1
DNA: TGTGCCAGCAGCCAAGCCCGCGGGGGCCCCTACAATGAGCAGTTCTTC
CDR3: CASSQARGGPYNEQFF

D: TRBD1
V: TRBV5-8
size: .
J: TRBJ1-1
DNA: TGTGCCAGCATCCGGGACAGGTACACTGAAGCTTTCTTT
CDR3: CASIRDRYTEAFF

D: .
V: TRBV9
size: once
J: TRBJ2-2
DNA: TGTGCCAGCAGCCGGGACACCGGGGAGCTGTTTTTT
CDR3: CASSRDTGELFF

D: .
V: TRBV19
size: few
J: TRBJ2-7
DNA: TGTGCCAGTAGTATCGGTAGCTCCTACGAGCAGTACTTC
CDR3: CASSIGSSYEQYF

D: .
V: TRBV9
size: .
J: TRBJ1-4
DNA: TGTGCCAGCAGCGTAGCAGGGGCCTTTAATGAAAAACTGTTTTTT
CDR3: CASSVAGAFNEKLFF

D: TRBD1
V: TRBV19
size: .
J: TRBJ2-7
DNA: TGTGCCAGTAGTGGCCGGGGACAGTCGTCGAACGAGCAGTACTTC
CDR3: CASSGRGQSSNEQYF

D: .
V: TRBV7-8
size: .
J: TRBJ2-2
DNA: TGTGCCAGCAGCCCAACAACAGAAACCGGGGAGCTGTTTTTT
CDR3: CASSPTTETGELFF

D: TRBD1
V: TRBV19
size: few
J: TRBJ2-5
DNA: TGTGCCAGTAGTACGACAGGGGAAGTAGAGACCCAGTACTTC
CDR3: CASSTTGEVETQYF

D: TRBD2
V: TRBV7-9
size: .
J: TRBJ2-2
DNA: TGTGCCAGCAGCCCCTCAGCGGGGAGGGCCGGGGAGCTGTTTTTT
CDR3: CASSPSAGRAGELFF

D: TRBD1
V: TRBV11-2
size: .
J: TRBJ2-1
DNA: TGTGCCAGCAGCTTCGGTGGGACAGGGTGGGTTCGGCAGTTCTTC
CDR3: CASSFGGTGWVRQFF

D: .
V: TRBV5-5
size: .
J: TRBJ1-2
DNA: TGTGCCAGCACCATTGGGCAGGGTAGTCGTGGCTACACCTTC
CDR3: CASTIGQGSRGYTF

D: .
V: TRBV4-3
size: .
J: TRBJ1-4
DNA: TGCGCCAGCAGCCAAGGTTACCCAAACATTAATGAAAAACTGTTTTTT
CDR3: CASSQGYPNINEKLFF

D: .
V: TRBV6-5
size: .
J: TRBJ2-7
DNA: TGTGCCAGCAGTCCCGGACATCTGAGCTCCTACGAGCAGTACTTC
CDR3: CASSPGHLSSYEQYF

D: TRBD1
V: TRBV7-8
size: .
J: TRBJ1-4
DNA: TGTGCCAGCAGCCCCCTACCGGGACAGACGTCGGCGGATGAAAAACTGTTTTTT
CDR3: CASSPLPGQTSADEKLFF

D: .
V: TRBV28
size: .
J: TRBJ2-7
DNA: TGTGCCAGCAGTTTTCACAGCCCCGTAGTAGAGCAGTACTTC
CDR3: CASSFHSPVVEQYF

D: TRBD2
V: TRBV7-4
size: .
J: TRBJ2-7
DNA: TGTGCCAGCAGCTCCCCCCGGACTAGCGGGGCCACAAAGGGTTGCGAGCAGTACTTC
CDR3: CASSSPRTSGATKGCEQYF

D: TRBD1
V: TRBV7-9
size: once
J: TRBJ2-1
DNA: TGTGCCAGCAGTTCGCCGGGACAGCGATCGTCCTACAATGAGCAGTTCTTC
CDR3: CASSSPGQRSSYNEQFF

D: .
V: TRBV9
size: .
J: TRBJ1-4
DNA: TGTGCCAGCAGCGTAGGACAGTTTAATGAAAAACTGTTTTTT
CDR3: CASSVGQFNEKLFF

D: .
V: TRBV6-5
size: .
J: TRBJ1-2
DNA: TGTGCCAGCAGTTACTCGTTCGGGAGGATGCAATATGGCTACACCTTC
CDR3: CASSYSFGRMQYGYTF

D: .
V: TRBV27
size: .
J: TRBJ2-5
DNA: TGTGCCAGCAGCCCGATCGGGGCGTCGGGGGTTCAAGAGACCCAGTACTTC
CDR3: CASSPIGASGVQETQYF

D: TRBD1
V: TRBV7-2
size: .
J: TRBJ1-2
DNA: TGTGCCAGCAGCTTAGTCCAGGGGGAAGGCTACACCTTC
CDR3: CASSLVQGEGYTF

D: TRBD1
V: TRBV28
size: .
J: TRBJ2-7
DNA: TGTGCCAGCAGCTATCGGGACAGGGGATTCTACGAGCAGTACTTC
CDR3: CASSYRDRGFYEQYF

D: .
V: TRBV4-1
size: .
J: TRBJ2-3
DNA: TGCGCCAGCAGCCAAGAGGGGCAGGATACGCAGTATTTT
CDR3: CASSQEGQDTQYF

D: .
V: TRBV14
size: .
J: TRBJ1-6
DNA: TGTGCCAGCAGCCAAGCAGTGCCTTATAATTCACCCCTCCACTTT
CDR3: CASSQAVPYNSPLHF

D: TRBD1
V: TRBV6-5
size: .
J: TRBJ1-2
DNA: TGTGCCAGCAGTCCACATCCACAGGGGCACTATGGCTACACCTTC
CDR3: CASSPHPQGHYGYTF

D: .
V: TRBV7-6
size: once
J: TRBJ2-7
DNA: TGTGCCAGCAGCCAGTTAGCAGGGGACGAGCAGTACTTC
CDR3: CASSQLAGDEQYF

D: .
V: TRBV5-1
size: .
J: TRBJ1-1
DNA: TGCGCCAGCAGCTATGGCGGGGGCGAAAACACTGAAGCTTTCTTT
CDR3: CASSYGGGENTEAFF

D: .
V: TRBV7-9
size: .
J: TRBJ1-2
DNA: TGTGCCAGCGCGCAGGCGGGGCAGGATGGCTACACCTTC
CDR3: CASAQAGQDGYTF

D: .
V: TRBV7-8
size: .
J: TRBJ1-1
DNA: TGTGCCAGCAGCTTAGCCCCACAGGGAAAGACTGAAGCTTTCTTT
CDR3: CASSLAPQGKTEAFF

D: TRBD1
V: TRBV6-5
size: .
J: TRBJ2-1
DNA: TGTGCCAGCAGTTACTCGAGGGACAGGGCCTTGCATGAGCAGTTCTTC
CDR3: CASSYSRDRALHEQFF

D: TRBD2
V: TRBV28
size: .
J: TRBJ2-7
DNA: TGTGCCAGCAGCCAGGTGGAGCGGGGGGCCCTCTACGAGCAGTACTTC
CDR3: CASSQVERGALYEQYF

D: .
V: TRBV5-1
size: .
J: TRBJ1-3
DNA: TGCGCCAGCAGTTTGGATTCAGGAACTGGAAACACCATATATTTT
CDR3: CASSLDSGTGNTIYF

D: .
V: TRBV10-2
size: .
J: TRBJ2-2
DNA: TGCGCCAGCACCGGGGCGGAGGGGCGCGCCCAACCTCTCGCCGGGGAGCTGTTTTTT
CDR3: CASTGAEGRAQPLAGELFF

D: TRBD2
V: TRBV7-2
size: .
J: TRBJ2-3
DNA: TGTGCCAGCAGCCCAAGGACTAGTGGGTACACAGATACGCAGTATTTT
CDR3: CASSPRTSGYTDTQYF

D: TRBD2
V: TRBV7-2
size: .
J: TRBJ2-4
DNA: TGTGCCAGCAGCTTAGTTGGCGGGGGGGCAAGGAGCATTCAGTACTTC
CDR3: CASSLVGGGARSIQYF

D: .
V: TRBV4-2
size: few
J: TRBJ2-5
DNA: TGTGCCAGCAGCCAAGAAGGAGGTCAGTACCAAGAGACCCAGTACTTC
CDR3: CASSQEGGQYQETQYF

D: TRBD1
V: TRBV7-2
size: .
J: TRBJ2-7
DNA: TGTGCCAGCAGCTTACCGGGACAGGATCCAGCGAGACCCTACGAGCAGTACTTC
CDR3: CASSLPGQDPARPYEQYF

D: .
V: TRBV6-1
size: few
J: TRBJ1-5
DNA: TGTGCCAGCAGTGAATACAGCACCCACAATCAGCCCCAGCATTTT
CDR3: CASSEYSTHNQPQHF

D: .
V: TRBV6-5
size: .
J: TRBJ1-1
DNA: TGTGCCAGCAGTTTACAGGGGAACACTGAAGCTTTCTTT
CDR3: CASSLQGNTEAFF

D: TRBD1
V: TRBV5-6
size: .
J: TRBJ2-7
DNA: TGTGCCAGCAGCACCGGGACAGGGGTCTACGAGCAGTACTTC
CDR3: CASSTGTGVYEQYF

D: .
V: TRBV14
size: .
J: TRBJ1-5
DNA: TGTGCCAGCAGCCAATGGGCAGGGCAGCCCCAGCATTTT
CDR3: CASSQWAGQPQHF

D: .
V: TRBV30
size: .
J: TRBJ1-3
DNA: TGTGCCGGAGGGATTTTCGCTGGAAACACCATATATTTT
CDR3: CAGGIFAGNTIYF

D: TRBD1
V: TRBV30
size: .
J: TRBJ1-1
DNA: TGTGCCTGGAGACCAACAGGGGACACTGAAGCTTTCTTT
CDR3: CAWRPTGDTEAFF

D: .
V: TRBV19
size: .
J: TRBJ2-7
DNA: TGTGCCAGTAGCCCTACTGGGCTCTACGAGCAGTACTTC
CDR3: CASSPTGLYEQYF

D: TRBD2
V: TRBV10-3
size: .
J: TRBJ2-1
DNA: TGTGCCTCCGGACTAGCGGGGGTTAATGAGCAGTTCTTC
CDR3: CASGLAGVNEQFF

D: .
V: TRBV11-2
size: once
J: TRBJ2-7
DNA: TGTGCCAGCAGCTTAGCACCTGGCGGGGTGTACGAGCAGTACTTC
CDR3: CASSLAPGGVYEQYF

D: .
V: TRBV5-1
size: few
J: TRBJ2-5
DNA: TGCGCCAGCAGCTTGGGCAGGGCCCAAGAGACCCAGTACTTC
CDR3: CASSLGRAQETQYF

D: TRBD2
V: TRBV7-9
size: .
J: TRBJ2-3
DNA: TGTGCCAGCAGCCCGGTGGCCGGGGGGGGCACAGATACGCAGTATTTT
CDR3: CASSPVAGGGTDTQYF

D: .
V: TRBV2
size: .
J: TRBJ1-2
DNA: TGTGCCAGCTGGTCGGCGGAAAACTATGGCTACACCTTC
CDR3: CASWSAENYGYTF